A single T cell receptor (beta chain) is shown here with its context. V gave up 7 bases and J gave up 4 bases; unmatched junction bases: 11. The germline V gene encodes CDR1 MNHEY and CDR2 SVGAGI. CDR3 size: 15 residues. This record belongs to a study of Ad26.COV2.S vaccination and SARS-CoV-2 variants. The treatment here: about 20 received Ad26.COV2.S at low or high dose, single or two shots; about five received placebo; per-sample allocation not given. Vaccine and placebo recipients were sampled on day 63 after the first injection. Profiling relied on immunoSEQ multiplex PCR, and the TCRdb table lists in-frame clones only, not all of them. This table holds 350,000 to 600,000 clones, approximately 90% found once.

The J gene is TRBJ2-7, the V gene TRBV6-5, with TRBD2 identical over 9 bases. The material sequenced was peripheral blood, taken in a trial of Ad26.COV2.S vaccine versus placebo. This receptor was obtained from a person aged 18-60 years who received the Ad26.COV2.S COVID-19 vaccine or a placebo. CDR3 protein: CASTPALAGVYEQYF. The CDR3 bases are TGTGCCAGCACCCCTGCGTTAGCGGGGGTATACGAGCAGTACTTC.